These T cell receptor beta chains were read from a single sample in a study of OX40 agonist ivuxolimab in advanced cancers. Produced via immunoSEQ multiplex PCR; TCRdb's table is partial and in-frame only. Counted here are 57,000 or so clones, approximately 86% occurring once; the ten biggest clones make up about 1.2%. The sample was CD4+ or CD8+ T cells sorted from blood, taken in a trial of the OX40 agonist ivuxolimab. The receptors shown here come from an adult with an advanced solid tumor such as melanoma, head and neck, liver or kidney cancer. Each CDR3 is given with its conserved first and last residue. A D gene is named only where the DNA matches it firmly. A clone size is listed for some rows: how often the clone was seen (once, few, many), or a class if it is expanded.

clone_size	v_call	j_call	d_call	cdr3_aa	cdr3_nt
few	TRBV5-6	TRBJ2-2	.	CASSPRRGGSRTGELFF	TGTGCCAGCAGCCCCAGGAGGGGGGGTTCGAGGACCGGGGAGCTGTTTTTT
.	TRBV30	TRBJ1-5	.	CAWTPGPNQPQHF	TGTGCCTGGACCCCAGGTCCCAATCAGCCCCAGCATTTT
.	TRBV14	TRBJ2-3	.	CASSQEIGRATDTQYF	TGTGCCAGCAGCCAAGAAATCGGTAGGGCCACAGATACGCAGTATTTT
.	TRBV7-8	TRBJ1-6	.	CASSLGLRDDNSPLHF	TGTGCCAGCAGCTTAGGTCTCCGGGACGATAATTCACCCCTCCACTTT
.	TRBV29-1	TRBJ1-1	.	CSVERVLNTEAFF	TGCAGCGTTGAGCGTGTTCTGAACACTGAAGCTTTCTTT
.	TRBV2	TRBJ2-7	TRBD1	CASNDFGTGGYEQYF	TGTGCCAGCAATGATTTCGGGACAGGAGGCTACGAGCAGTACTTC
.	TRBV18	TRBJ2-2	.	CASSPPGRTNTGELFF	TGTGCCAGCTCACCACCTGGGAGGACGAACACCGGGGAGCTGTTTTTT
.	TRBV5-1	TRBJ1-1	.	CASSLGRNTEAFF	TGCGCCAGCAGCTTGGGCAGGAACACTGAAGCTTTCTTT
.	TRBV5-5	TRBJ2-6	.	CASSLLPSGGSGANVLTF	TGTGCCAGCAGCTTGCTCCCAAGCGGAGGGTCAGGGGCCAACGTCCTGACTTTC
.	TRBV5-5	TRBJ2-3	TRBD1	CASSLAGLGTGNTDTQYF	TGTGCCAGCAGCTTGGCGGGCTTGGGGACAGGGAACACAGATACGCAGTATTTT
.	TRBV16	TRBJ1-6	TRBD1	CASSHSGQRLGSPLHF	TGTGCCAGCAGCCACTCGGGACAGCGATTAGGGTCACCCCTCCACTTT
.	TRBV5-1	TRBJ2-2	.	CASSLGYTGELFF	TGCGCCAGCAGCTTGGGGTACACCGGGGAGCTGTTTTTT
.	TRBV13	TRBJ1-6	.	CASSRTASTYYNSPLHF	TGTGCCAGCAGTCGGACAGCCTCAACCTACTATAATTCACCCCTCCACTTT
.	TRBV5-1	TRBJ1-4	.	CASSLQGGITNEKLFF	TGCGCCAGCAGCTTACAGGGTGGTATAACTAATGAAAAACTGTTTTTT
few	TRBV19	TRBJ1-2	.	CASSPDIGPGRGYTF	TGTGCCAGTAGTCCCGATATCGGTCCGGGGAGGGGCTACACCTTC
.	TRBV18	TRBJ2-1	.	CASSPRDRPLNEQFF	TGTGCCAGCTCACCCCGAGACAGGCCCTTAAATGAGCAGTTCTTC
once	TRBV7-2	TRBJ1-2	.	CASNLRVGRQNYGYTF	TGTGCCAGCAACCTTCGGGTCGGGAGGCAAAACTATGGCTACACCTTC
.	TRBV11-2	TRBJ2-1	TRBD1	CASSLDRDRVRSYNEQFF	TGTGCCAGCAGCTTAGATCGTGACAGGGTACGATCCTACAATGAGCAGTTCTTC
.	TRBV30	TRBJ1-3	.	CAWSVLSRVGNTIYF	TGTGCCTGGAGTGTACTCAGCAGGGTGGGAAACACCATATATTTT
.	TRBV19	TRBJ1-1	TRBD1	CASSRGTGGTLGTEAFF	TGTGCCAGTAGTAGAGGGACAGGGGGTACTTTGGGGACTGAAGCTTTCTTT
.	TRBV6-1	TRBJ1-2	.	CASSLNGAGYGYTF	TGTGCCAGCAGTCTGAACGGGGCAGGCTATGGCTACACCTTC
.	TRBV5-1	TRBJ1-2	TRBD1	CASSLEGQGFGYTF	TGCGCCAGCAGCTTGGAGGGACAGGGGTTTGGCTACACCTTC
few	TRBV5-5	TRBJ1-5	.	CASSLMGLHQPQHF	TGTGCCAGCAGCTTGATGGGGCTTCATCAGCCCCAGCATTTT
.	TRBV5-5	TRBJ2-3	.	CASSLVLAYTDTQYF	TGTGCCAGCAGCTTGGTTTTAGCGTACACAGATACGCAGTATTTT
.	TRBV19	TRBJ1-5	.	CATNDVGQGRGNQPQHF	TGTGCCACTAATGATGTAGGGCAGGGAAGGGGCAATCAGCCCCAGCATTTT
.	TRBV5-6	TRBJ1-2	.	CASSVPGQTYGYTF	TGTGCCAGCAGCGTGCCGGGACAAACCTATGGCTACACCTTC
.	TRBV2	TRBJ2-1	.	CASSEAEVPYNEQFF	TGTGCCAGCAGTGAAGCGGAGGTCCCGTACAATGAGCAGTTCTTC
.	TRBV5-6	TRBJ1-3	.	CASSPTWGSTGNTIYF	TGTGCCAGCAGCCCTACCTGGGGTTCCACTGGAAACACCATATATTTT
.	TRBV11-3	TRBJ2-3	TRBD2	CASSQGLAMATDTQYF	TGTGCCAGCAGCCAGGGACTAGCTATGGCCACAGATACGCAGTATTTT
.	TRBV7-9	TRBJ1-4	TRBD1	CASSRYRGVNEKLFF	TGTGCCAGCAGCCGGTACAGGGGGGTTAATGAAAAGCTGTTTTTT
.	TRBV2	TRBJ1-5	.	CASSKEGVSNQPQHF	TGTGCCAGCAGTAAAGAGGGGGTTAGCAATCAGCCCCAGCATTTT
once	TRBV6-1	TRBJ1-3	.	CASMIEDSGNTIYF	TGTGCCAGCATGATCGAGGACTCTGGAAACACCATATATTTT
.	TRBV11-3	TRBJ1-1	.	CASSLGRTSEAFF	TGTGCCAGCAGCTTAGGTCGGACAAGTGAAGCTTTCTTT
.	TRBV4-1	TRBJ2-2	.	CASSQTTSNTGELFF	TGCGCCAGCAGCCAAACCACGTCGAACACCGGGGAGCTGTTTTTT
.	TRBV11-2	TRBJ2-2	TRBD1	CASSSLGGRGRTGELFF	TGTGCCAGCAGCTCCCTAGGGGGCAGGGGGCGCACCGGGGAGCTGTTTTTT
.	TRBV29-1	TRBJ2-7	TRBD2	CSVGRGGRSYEQYF	TGCAGCGTTGGACGGGGGGGCCGGTCCTACGAGCAGTACTTC
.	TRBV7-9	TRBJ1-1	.	CASSLLGAETEAFF	TGTGCCAGCAGCTTACTAGGGGCTGAGACTGAAGCTTTCTTT
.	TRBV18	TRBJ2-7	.	CASSPGSRGEQYF	TGTGCCAGCTCACCAGGGTCCAGGGGAGAGCAGTACTTC
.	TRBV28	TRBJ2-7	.	CASSSNSYEQYF	TGTGCCAGCAGTTCAAATTCCTACGAGCAGTACTTC
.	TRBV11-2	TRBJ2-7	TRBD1	CASSLEGTVVYEQYF	TGTGCCAGCAGCTTAGAGGGGACAGTGGTCTACGAGCAGTACTTC
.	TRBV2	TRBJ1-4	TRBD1	CASKRAGGNEKLFF	TGTGCCAGCAAAAGGGCAGGGGGTAATGAAAAACTGTTTTTT
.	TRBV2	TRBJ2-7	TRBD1	CASREPGQGSREQYF	TGTGCCAGCAGAGAGCCGGGACAGGGGTCGCGTGAGCAGTACTTC
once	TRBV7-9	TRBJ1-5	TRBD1	CASSLGSPGQGAINQPQHF	TGTGCCAGCAGCTTAGGGTCCCCGGGACAGGGGGCTATCAATCAGCCCCAGCATTTT
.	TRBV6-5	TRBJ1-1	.	CASSQGGTEAFF	TGTGCCAGCAGTCAAGGGGGGACTGAAGCTTTCTTT
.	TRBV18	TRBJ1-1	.	CASSPQGNTEAFF	TGTGCCAGCTCACCTCAGGGGAACACTGAAGCTTTCTTT
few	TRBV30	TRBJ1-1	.	CARRWDTEAFF	TGTGCCCGACGCTGGGACACCGAAGCTTTCTTT
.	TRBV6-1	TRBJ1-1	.	CASGGRGGNTEAFF	TGTGCCAGTGGGGGGCGAGGGGGAAACACTGAAGCTTTCTTT
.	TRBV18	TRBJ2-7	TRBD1	CASSPPGQGAYEQYF	TGTGCCAGCTCACCTCCGGGACAGGGGGCCTACGAGCAGTACTTC
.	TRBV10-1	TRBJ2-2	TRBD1	CASSRDRGNTGELFF	TGCGCCAGCAGCCGGGACAGGGGGAACACCGGGGAGCTGTTTTTT
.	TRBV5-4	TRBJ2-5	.	CASSLVGSQETQYF	TGTGCCAGCAGCTTGGTGGGCAGCCAAGAGACCCAGTACTTC